The rows below give T cell receptor beta chains drawn from one sample of a study of post-analysis software for immune sequencing data. TCRdb fed the PCR reads into MiXCR, producing one record per CDR3 protein. Among just over 250,000 distinct CDR3 sequences listed, 36% were seen once. The sample consisted of blood. The receptors derive from a girl between 10 and 17 years old with multiple sclerosis. Each CDR3 is given with its conserved first and last residue. Fields, in order: CDR3 DNA, CDR3 protein, D gene, clone size, J gene, V gene. The D gene is left open where the match is weak. Only some rows state a clone size, as once, few, many or a class for expanded clones.

TGTGCCAGCAGTTTAGGAGGACTAGAGACTCTCCATGAGCAGTTCTTC CASSLGGLETLHEQFF TRBD2 many TRBJ2-1 TRBV12-3/TRBV12-4
TGCAGTGCTAGACATCCTACGTTCACAGATACGCAGTATTTT CSARHPTFTDTQYF . many TRBJ2-3 TRBV20-1
TGCAGCCCCACAGGGATTTATGGCTACACCTTC CSPTGIYGYTF . few TRBJ1-2 TRBV20-1
TGTGCCAGCAGTGATGTCGGGAGTAAAAATCAGCCCCAGCATTTT CASSDVGSKNQPQHF . few TRBJ1-5 TRBV2
TGCAGCGTTGAGTATAACAGTGGAAACACCATATATTTT CSVEYNSGNTIYF . . TRBJ1-3 TRBV29-1
TGTGCCAGCAGCGAACTCCGGACAGAAGCAGGGGAGCTGTTTTTT CASSELRTEAGELFF . . TRBJ2-2 TRBV2
TGCAGCGCCGCATTGGACAGGAATGGGCCCCAGCATTTT CSAALDRNGPQHF TRBD1 many TRBJ1-5 TRBV29-1
TGCGCCAGCAGCACCGCAGGGGTAGCTTTCTTT CASSTAGVAFF . . TRBJ1-1 TRBV5-1
TGCAGTGCTCTTGGATGGGGCTTAGTCAACGCCGCCAATGAGCAGTTCTTC CSALGWGLVNAANEQFF . many TRBJ2-1 TRBV20-1
TGCAGTGCTAGTCGCCTAGCGGGAGAAGAGACCCAGTACTTC CSASRLAGEETQYF TRBD2 many TRBJ2-5 TRBV20-1
TGTGCCAGCAGCTCACCGGGACAGGGACCCAATGAGCAGTTCTTC CASSSPGQGPNEQFF TRBD1 few TRBJ2-1 TRBV7-9
TGTGCCTGGTCCCCGACTGCGGCCAAAAACATTCAGTACTTC CAWSPTAAKNIQYF . . TRBJ2-4 TRBV30
TGTGCCAGTAGTAAAGCGGGGGGTAACTATGGCTACACCTTC CASSKAGGNYGYTF . . TRBJ1-2 TRBV19
TGTGCCAGCAGATCGCCGGGACAGGGGTCGGAAGCTTTCTTT CASRSPGQGSEAFF TRBD1 . TRBJ1-1 TRBV12-3/TRBV12-4
TGTGCCAGCAGTTTAAGACAGGGTGTCGAGACCCAGTACTTC CASSLRQGVETQYF TRBD1 . TRBJ2-5 TRBV28
TGCGCCAGCAGCGGAACAGGGAAGGACGGGACGGGCTACACCTTC CASSGTGKDGTGYTF . . TRBJ1-2 TRBV5-1
TGTGCCAGCAGCCCTCATATAAACCTTCAAACAGACAGGGGAAGATGGATGAATGAGCAGTTCTTC CASSPHINLQTDRGRWMNEQFF TRBD1 many TRBJ2-1 TRBV11-1
TGTGCCAGCAGGATGGACGCAGTATTGACACCCCTCCACTTT CASRMDAVLTPLHF . many TRBJ1-6 TRBV28
TGCGCCAGCAGCCCCGGACTAGATAGGACCCTCCACTTT CASSPGLDRTLHF . . TRBJ1-6 TRBV5-1
TGCAGTGCCAGACTAGGACGGGGGGCAGATACGCAGTATTTT CSARLGRGADTQYF TRBD2 many TRBJ2-3 TRBV20-1
TGCGCCAGCAGCCCCAAGCTAGCGGGGGCGTACCAAGAGACCCAGTACTTC CASSPKLAGAYQETQYF TRBD2 many TRBJ2-5 TRBV5-1
TGTGCCAGCAGAAAGGGGCTAACGGGAGGAGGACAAGAGACCCAGTACTTC CASRKGLTGGGQETQYF TRBD2 . TRBJ2-5 TRBV12-3/TRBV12-4
TGCAGCGTTGAAGGAGGCAGCAGGACACTAGCCTACAATGAGCAGTTCTTC CSVEGGSRTLAYNEQFF . many TRBJ2-1 TRBV29-1
TGTGCCAGCAGTGACTGGGGAGCTCAGCCCCAGCATTTT CASSDWGAQPQHF . . TRBJ1-5 TRBV2
TGTGCCAGCCGACCGGCGCAGGGTTACACTGAAGCTTTCTTT CASRPAQGYTEAFF . few TRBJ1-1 TRBV7-9
TGTGCCAGCAGCCGGGACAGGGAGAACACAGATACGCAGTATTTT CASSRDRENTDTQYF TRBD1 few TRBJ2-3 TRBV28
TGTGCCAGCAGCGGAAGACTAGCGGGGAACTACAATGAGCAGTTCTTC CASSGRLAGNYNEQFF TRBD2 . TRBJ2-1 TRBV12-3/TRBV12-4
TGTGCCACTAGTATTAGTTTTATTACCGTTAATGAAAAACTGTTTTTT CATSISFITVNEKLFF . . TRBJ1-4 TRBV19
TGCAGCGTCGTTGGGCGGGAGTCGCGGTTCTTC CSVVGRESRFF TRBD2 . TRBJ2-1 TRBV29-1
TGTGCCAGCAGCTCAAGCGACAGGCCAGGGGCCAACGTCCGGACTTTC CASSSSDRPGANVRTF . few TRBJ2-6 TRBV7-9
TGCGCCAGCAGGGATAGCGCAAGGAACACTGAAGCTTTCTTT CASRDSARNTEAFF . . TRBJ1-1 TRBV10-2
TGCAGCGTTGAGCACAGACTCGCGCAGAAGGGCTACACCTTC CSVEHRLAQKGYTF . once TRBJ1-2 TRBV29-1
TGTGCCACCAGCAGAGATCGGAGCTCTGGAAACACCATATATTTT CATSRDRSSGNTIYF . . TRBJ1-3 TRBV15
TGCGCCAGCAGCTTCCGGGGTCGGACAGGGTCACGGGCAGCTTTCTTT CASSFRGRTGSRAAFF TRBD1 . TRBJ1-1 TRBV5-1
TGTGCCACCAGCAGAGGTTCCACTAGCGGGAGTTTTGATGAGCAGTTCTTC CATSRGSTSGSFDEQFF TRBD2 many TRBJ2-1 TRBV15
TGTGCCAGCAGTCGTCAGGATTTCTTTGAGCAGTACTTC CASSRQDFFEQYF . . TRBJ2-7 TRBV28
TGCGCCAGCAGCCCAGGGGTGAACTATGGCTACACCTTC CASSPGVNYGYTF . many TRBJ1-2 TRBV5-1
TGCGCCAGCAGCCAAGACGGGACTAGCGGGGGCGCAGCCAAAAACATTCAGTACTTC CASSQDGTSGGAAKNIQYF TRBD2 many TRBJ2-4 TRBV4-1
TGCAGTGCTAGAGACCCACATGGGCCATACGGGGAGCTGGTTTTT CSARDPHGPYGELVF . . TRBJ2-2 TRBV20-1
TGCAGTGCTAGGGCAGGGAGGGACGGCTACACCTTC CSARAGRDGYTF . . TRBJ1-2 TRBV20-1